Following are 20 T cell receptor beta chains from one sample sequenced in a study of T cells after yellow fever vaccination. TCRdb recomputed calls from the 5' RACE reads with MiXCR, one row per CDR3 protein. The table lists some 350,000 distinct CDR3 sequences, roughly 4.3% of them singletons. The sample consisted of PBMCs, taken 5 days after the yellow fever booster vaccination. All receptors derive from a young man who received the YFV17D yellow fever vaccine.

This clonotype was picked up a small number of times. This chain uses TRBV7-2 with TRBJ1-1; a possible D gene is TRBD1 (5 bases). Germline CDR1 and CDR2: SGHTA and FQGNSA. Trimming shortened V by 2 bases and J by 11 bases, and 21 bases separated the two germline ends. There are 15 residues in the CDR3. This chain's CDR3 is CASSLSAGFRSLAFF. DNA for the CDR3: TGTGCCAGCAGCTTATCCGCAGGGTTTCGGTCCTTGGCTTTCTTT.

In its sample, this clonotype was seen a few times. The genes are TRBV11-2 and TRBJ2-7; TRBD2 is a possible D gene (6 bases). V was trimmed by 8 bases and J by 4 bases, leaving 12 bases between them. The CDR3 totals 12 residues. Germline CDR1 is SGHAT and CDR2 is FQNNGV. CDR3 in DNA: TGTGCCAGCGGGCGGGACCTTTACGAGCAGTACGTC. Its protein is CASGRDLYEQYV.

This clonotype was detected many times. This chain links TRBV6-2 or TRBV6-3 with TRBJ2-5; TRBD1 matches 10 bases. V shed 5 bases, J shed 4 bases, and the junction held 7 bases outside the gene matches. From germline, CDR1 is MNHEY and CDR2 SVGEGT. The CDR3 sequence is 15 residues long. The CDR3 DNA reads as TGTGCCAGCAGTGGGGACAGGGGTTCGAGAGAGACCCAGTACTTC. It translates to CASSGDRGSRETQYF.

In this sample, this clonotype turned up once. J is TRBJ2-7 and V is TRBV18; 9 bases map to TRBD1. V lost 6 bases and J lost 5; bases outside the gene matches: 8. The germline gives CDR1 KGHSH, CDR2 LQKENI. This CDR3 spans 14 amino acids. CDR3 loop: CASSRTGGFHEQYF. The CDR3 DNA reads as TGTGCCAGCTCTCGTACAGGGGGCTTCCACGAGCAGTACTTC.

The sample holds a few counts of this clonotype. The genes are TRBV24-1 and TRBJ2-1, with TRBD2 matching over 7 bases. CDR3 length equals 16 residues. Trimming cost V 4 bases and J 8 bases; bases outside gene matches: 13. Looked up from germline, CDR1 is KGHDR and CDR2 is SFDVKD. In nucleotides, the CDR3 is TGTGCCACCAGTGACCCTTCCCGCGGGACTATAGATGAGCAGTTCTTC. As protein: CATSDPSRGTIDEQFF.

The V gene is TRBV7-9, the J gene TRBJ2-6, with TRBD2 as a possible D gene (6 bases). Germline V gene lookup returns CDR1 SEHNR and CDR2 FQNEAQ (reference sequence). The CDR3 is 19 residues long. Deletions cut 0 bases from V and 1 base from J, with 16 bases between. The CDR3 protein is CASSLARRDRGSGANVLTF. DNA for the CDR3: TGTGCCAGCAGCTTAGCGCGGAGGGACCGGGGGTCTGGGGCCAACGTCCTGACTTTC.

The J gene is TRBJ2-5, the V gene TRBV6-6, with 10 nucleotides matching TRBD2. Germline trimming cut 6 bases from V and 5 bases from J; bases unmatched to any gene: 6. The CDR3 totals 14 residues. CDR1 MNHNY and CDR2 SVGAGI come from the germline V gene (reference sequence). CDR3 DNA sequence: TGTGCCAGCAGACCAGCGGGGGGGCTGGAGACCCAGTACTTC. Its translation is CASRPAGGLETQYF.

In nucleotides, the CDR3 is TGTGCCAGCAGTTTAACGCCGGGAGGGAACACTGAAGCTTTCTTT. Its translation is CASSLTPGGNTEAFF. The V gene is TRBV27, the J gene TRBJ1-1; no reliable D call. Germline CDR1 is MNHEY and CDR2 is SMNVEV (reference sequence). The CDR3 runs to 15 residues. V was cut by 2 bases and J by 1 base, with 11 bases left in between.

There are a few counts of this clonotype. The chain joins TRBV6-2 or TRBV6-3 to TRBJ1-5; perhaps TRBD1 as D (6 bases). Germline V CDR1 and CDR2: MNHEY, SVGEGT. Between the trimmed V and J ends, which lost 6 bases and 7 bases, there was a span of 16 bases. This CDR3 has 14 amino acids. CDR3 nucleotide sequence: TGTGCCAGCAGGTCTACAGGGATTGGACAGCCCCAGCATTTT. Encoded protein: CASRSTGIGQPQHF.

The V call is TRBV6-6, the J call TRBJ1-6, with 8 bases aligning to TRBD1. Germline lookup yields CDR1 MNHNY and CDR2 SVGAGI (reference sequence). The CDR3 runs 18 residues. Germline trimming cut 7 bases from V and 0 bases from J; bases unmatched to any gene: 11. The CDR3 DNA sequence: TGTGCCAGCACTGAGGGACAGGCAGTGGGCTCCTATAATTCACCCCTCCACTTT. Protein product: CASTEGQAVGSYNSPLHF.

This clonotype appeared many times. The rearrangement joins TRBV10-3 to TRBJ2-7, with D possibly being TRBD2 (6 bases). V was pared by 10 bases and J by 1 base, with 14 bases between. Per the germline V gene, CDR1 is ENHRY and CDR2 is SYGVKD. CDR3 length: 13 residues. The CDR3 DNA sequence: TGTGCCAGTAAGGGACTGCAGTCCTACGAGCAGTACTTC. Translated, it gives CASKGLQSYEQYF.

V usage is TRBV4-2 and J usage is TRBJ1-3; no definite D call. The CDR3 is 16 amino acids. Trimming pared 3 bases from V and 3 bases from J, leaving 15 bases between. Per germline, CDR1 LGHNA and CDR2 YNFKEQ. The CDR3 loop is CASSHDASADGNTIYF. The CDR3 bases are TGTGCCAGCAGCCACGATGCGTCGGCGGATGGAAACACCATATATTTT.

The rearrangement uses TRBV6-6 and TRBJ1-5, with 7 bases lining up with TRBD1. The junction had 6 bases not matched to a gene; V was cut back by 2 bases and J by 2 bases. This CDR3 comprises 16 residues. CDR1 and CDR2 from the germline V gene are MNHNY and SVGAGI (reference sequence). CDR3 bases: TGTGCCAGCAGTTACCCAACAGGGGAAGGCAATCAGCCCCAGCATTTT. Protein: CASSYPTGEGNQPQHF.

This rearrangement joins TRBV5-4 to TRBJ2-1, with TRBD1 as a possible D gene (5 bases). Germline V gives CDR1 SGHNT, CDR2 YYREEE (reference sequence). The CDR3 runs to 14 residues. V lost 2 bases to trimming and J lost 7 bases, with 13 bases between them. The CDR3 sequence: CASSLTGAGNEQFF. In nucleotides, the CDR3 is TGTGCCAGCAGCTTAACTGGGGCCGGGAATGAGCAGTTCTTC.

This clonotype was observed a few times. The chain employs TRBV28 and TRBJ1-2; 10 bases match TRBD1. The germline gives CDR1 MDHEN, CDR2 SYDVKM. This CDR3 region has 15 residues. The junction had 8 bases not matched to a gene; V was cut back by 6 bases and J by 4 bases. The CDR3 sequence is CASRLTGGFLYGYTF. The DNA for the CDR3 is TGTGCCAGCAGGCTGACAGGGGGCTTCCTCTATGGCTACACCTTC.

There are a few counts of this clonotype. This chain links TRBV5-6 with TRBJ2-7; 7 nucleotides align to TRBD1. Trimming removed 3 bases from V and 3 bases from J; junction bases left unmatched: 9. From germline, CDR1 is SGHDT and CDR2 YYEEEE. The CDR3 is 15 residues long. CDR3: CASSYIGQAVYEQYV. DNA of the CDR3: TGTGCCAGCAGCTACATCGGACAGGCTGTCTACGAGCAGTACGTC.

In its sample, this clonotype was seen a few times. The gene calls are TRBV5-1 and TRBJ2-1; 8 bases align to TRBD2. The germline gives CDR1 SGHRS, CDR2 YFSETQ. CDR3 length equals 18 residues. J gave up 7 bases and V 5 bases, and 20 bases lay outside the gene matches. CDR3 DNA sequence: TGCGCCAGCAGGGCAAGGGGTCCTTCTCGGGGGGGCCAAAATGAGCAGTTCTTC. Protein product: CASRARGPSRGGQNEQFF.

The sample holds many counts of this clonotype. Its ends do not fully match the called genes, so a read error is possible. This chain joins TRBV6-5 and TRBJ2-4; 14 bases are a match to TRBD2. Germline lookup yields CDR1 MNHEY and CDR2 SVGAGI. This CDR3 comprises 10 residues. The CDR3 coding sequence is TGTGCCAGCAGGGGACTAGCGGGGGCCTTC. This encodes CASRGLAGAF.

This clonotype has a count of ten or more. The chain couples TRBV4-3 to TRBJ2-1, with 12 positions matching TRBD1. CDR1 LGHNA and CDR2 YSLEER come from the germline V gene. The CDR3 length is 16 residues. J was trimmed by 4 bases and V by 2 bases; bases with no gene match: 3. As DNA, the CDR3 is TGCGCCAGCAGCCAACGGGACAGGGGGCTATACAATGAGCAGTTCTTC. Translation: CASSQRDRGLYNEQFF.

This clonotype was seen many times. J is TRBJ2-5 and V is TRBV5-1; unclear D gene. CDR3 length equals 14 residues. The germline V and J ends were trimmed by 0 bases and 5 bases, with 11 bases remaining between them. Looked up from germline, CDR1 is SGHRS and CDR2 is YFSETQ. Written as DNA, the CDR3 is TGCGCCAGCAGCTTGGTGGCGTCGAGGGAGACCCAGTACTTC. Its protein is CASSLVASRETQYF.